The sample holds a few counts of the clone carrying this T cell receptor beta chain. The data are from a study of blood T cell repertoires in COVID-19. Repertoires were generated with immunoSEQ multiplex PCR, while TCRdb's copy carries only in-frame clones and drops some. The table records 300,000 or so clones, about nine tenths of them present only once. The sequence was obtained from a woman aged 45-65 years who had been exposed to COVID-19. Input material: PBMCs or T cells enriched from blood (not recorded which).

This CDR3 is CASSLYSGEIYEQYF. The CDR3 DNA reads TGTGCCAGCAGTTTATACAGCGGGGAGATCTACGAGCAGTACTTC. The rearrangement joins TRBV27 to TRBJ2-7, with 7 bases identical to TRBD2. V shed 1 base, J shed 3 bases, and the junction held 6 bases outside the gene matches. The CDR3 is 15 residues long. Germline V CDR1 and CDR2: MNHEY, SMNVEV (reference sequence).